Following are 14 T cell receptor beta chains from one sample sequenced in a study of PD-1 blockade in classical Hodgkin lymphoma (dated by TCRdb to the early 2020s). Read against the paper, the sample's time point label means: cycle 4 day 1 (C4D1), after six to seven weeks of nivolumab. Every trial patient had relapsed following autologous stem cell transplantation, and prior brentuximab vedotin exposure was what differed among cohorts A, B and C. Library construction relied on the immunoSEQ multiplex PCR assay. TCRdb's version of the immuneACCESS table is confined to in-frame rearrangements and falls short of the full clone set. An unresolved V gene accounts for under half of the shortfall where checked; the remainder is of unknown origin. The sample records tens of thousands of clones, around nine tenths of which are singletons. The ten largest clones take up about 2.9% of the sample. The sample was peripheral blood mononuclear cells (PBMCs), taken before the fourth cycle of nivolumab. The receptors stem from a human donor with classical Hodgkin lymphoma.

This clone was seen once. The V call is TRBV6-5, the J call TRBJ2-1, with D maybe TRBD2 (7 bases). The CDR3 consists of 15 residues. CDR1 is MNHEY and CDR2 is SVGAGI in the germline V gene. V was trimmed by 5 bases and J by 0 bases, leaving 11 bases between them. The DNA of the CDR3 is TGTGCCAGCAGTCGCGGGGGCCTCTCCTACAATGAGCAGTTCTTC. Translating it yields CASSRGGLSYNEQFF.

This chain uses TRBV7-2 with TRBJ1-5, with a possible D match to TRBD1 (5 bases). Trimming pared 2 bases from V and 0 bases from J, leaving 17 bases between. Germline-derived CDR1 and CDR2 are SGHTA and FQGNSA. The CDR3 consists of 18 residues. The CDR3 loop reads CASSLRVGAEYSNQPQHF. CDR3 DNA sequence: TGTGCCAGCAGCTTAAGGGTCGGGGCGGAATATAGCAATCAGCCCCAGCATTTT.

J is TRBJ1-1 and V is TRBV28; D is ambiguous. The CDR3 sequence is 14 residues long. Germline-derived CDR1 and CDR2 are MDHEN and SYDVKM. Deletions cut 8 bases from V and 1 base from J, with 14 bases between. The chain's CDR3 is CASDMRDRNTEAFF. In DNA, the CDR3 is TGTGCCAGCGACATGAGAGATCGGAACACTGAAGCTTTCTTT.

The chain carries TRBV7-9 and TRBJ2-5; TRBD2 matches at 11 bases. The CDR3 contains 16 residues. Germline CDR1 reads SEHNR; CDR2 reads FQNEAQ (reference sequence). V trimming: 5 bases; J trimming: 5 bases; junction bases outside the gene matches: 10. DNA for the CDR3: TGTGCCAGCAGCGTACTAGCGGGGGTTTTGCGGGAGACCCAGTACTTC. The encoded protein is CASSVLAGVLRETQYF.

V is TRBV7-9 and J is TRBJ2-7; D is tentatively TRBD1 or TRBD2 (5 bases each). The V end was cut by 6 bases, the J end by 1 base, with 16 bases between. The CDR3 is 15 residues long. Germline V gene lookup returns CDR1 SEHNR and CDR2 FQNEAQ (reference sequence). Written as DNA, the CDR3 is TGTGCCAGCAGTTCTCCTGGGGGTTCTTCCTACGAGCAGTACTTC. This codes for CASSSPGGSSYEQYF.

The chain links TRBV5-4 to TRBJ1-4; TRBD1 might be the D (5 bases). CDR1 is SGHNT, CDR2 YYREEE, per germline (reference sequence). The V end was cut by 0 bases, the J end by 4 bases, with 7 bases between. There are 14 residues in the CDR3. The CDR3 DNA reads as TGTGCCAGCAGCTTGGGGGGCGGTAATGAAAAACTGTTTTTT. This encodes CASSLGGGNEKLFF.

J is TRBJ1-6 and V is TRBV7-6, with D unresolved. Trimming pared 5 bases from V and 13 bases from J, leaving 21 bases between. This CDR3 contains 15 residues. Germline assignment: CDR1 SGHVS and CDR2 FNYEAQ. The CDR3 protein is CASSPVAGPASPLHF. In DNA form, the CDR3 reads TGTGCCAGCAGCCCGGTAGCGGGCCCAGCGTCTCCCCTCCACTTT.

The chain carries TRBV28 and TRBJ1-2, with 7 bases that match TRBD1. V lost 5 bases and J lost 4; bases outside the gene matches: 10. This CDR3 is built from 15 residues. Germline V gives CDR1 MDHEN, CDR2 SYDVKM. The CDR3 DNA is TGTGCCAGCAGTCCTGCCAGGGGGACTGGCTATGGCTACACCTTC. This codes for CASSPARGTGYGYTF.

The chain couples TRBV4-2 to TRBJ1-4, with D maybe TRBD1 (5 bases). The V end lost 0 bases, the J end lost 5 bases, and 10 bases lay between the germline ends. Germline CDR1 LGHNA, CDR2 YNFKEQ. There are 15 residues in the CDR3. The CDR3 protein is CASSQDSAGNEKLFF. The CDR3, as DNA: TGTGCCAGCAGCCAAGATTCGGCAGGGAATGAAAAACTGTTTTTT.

V usage is TRBV5-1 and J usage is TRBJ2-2; no clear D. The germline gives CDR1 SGHRS, CDR2 YFSETQ. The CDR3 runs 17 residues. Between the trimmed V and J ends, which lost 4 bases and 8 bases, there was a span of 24 bases. The CDR3 DNA reads as TGCGCCAGCAGCCCATGGGATACCAACGGACCTGAGGGGGAGCTGTTTTTT. Translation: CASSPWDTNGPEGELFF.

As to this clone: The same CDR3 is also encoded by other DNA sequences in this sample. The rearrangement joins TRBV19 to TRBJ2-7; a weak D match, TRBD1 (5 bases). Germline V lookup: CDR1 LNHDA, CDR2 SQIVND (reference sequence). The ends were cut back, 5 bases at V and 1 base at J, with 9 bases in the middle. The CDR3 runs 13 residues. CDR3: CASSPQVSYEQYF. The CDR3 DNA follows: TGTGCCAGTAGTCCACAGGTATCCTACGAGCAGTACTTC.

The rearrangement uses TRBV7-2 and TRBJ2-1, with D maybe TRBD2 (5 bases). Germline CDR1 SGHTA, CDR2 FQGNSA. Trimming cost V 2 bases and J 4 bases, with 15 bases left between them. The CDR3 runs 16 residues. The chain's CDR3 is CASSLSGQEPYNEQFF. DNA for the CDR3: TGTGCCAGCAGCTTAAGCGGCCAGGAGCCTTACAATGAGCAGTTCTTC.

CDR3 in DNA: TGCAGCGTCCCTGGACAGGGCCATAATGAAAAACTGTTTTTT. Protein sequence: CSVPGQGHNEKLFF. The V gene is TRBV29-1, the J gene TRBJ1-4, with TRBD1 identical over 8 bases. Trimming at V came to 6 bases and at J to 4 bases, leaving 7 bases not matched to a gene. Germline-derived CDR1 and CDR2 are SQVTM and ANQGSEA. The CDR3 runs 14 residues.

The CDR3 DNA reads TGTGCCAGCAGGGCCCCGGGGGAGACCCAGTACTTC. Protein: CASRAPGETQYF. This chain links TRBV6-6 with TRBJ2-5; possible D gene TRBD2, 5 bases. CDR3 length: 12 amino acids. The germline V gene encodes CDR1 MNHNY and CDR2 SVGAGI (reference sequence). V lost 6 bases to trimming and J lost 5 bases, with 10 bases between them.